The TCR beta chain described here comes from a study of blood T cell repertoires in COVID-19. Generated by immunoSEQ multiplex PCR, the TCRdb table keeps only in-frame clones and is missing some. Counted here are 95,000 to 100,000 clones, roughly 80% occurring once; the ten biggest clones make up over 8.5%. Germline V gene lookup returns CDR1 SGHTA and CDR2 FQGNSA. V was clipped by 4 bases and J by 0 bases; unmatched bases: 7. The CDR3 sequence is 17 residues long. This clone was seen only a few times. The J gene is TRBJ1-3, the V gene TRBV7-2; TRBD1 aligns across 9 bases. Sequenced: peripheral blood. This clonotype was obtained from a woman aged 80 or over with acute or convalescent COVID-19. The CDR3 DNA sequence: TGTGCCAGCAGCTCAAACAGGGGGCACGGCTCTGGAAACACCATATATTTT. It yields the protein CASSSNRGHGSGNTIYF.